This T cell receptor beta chain was recovered during a study of blood T cell repertoires in COVID-19. For the study at large: Spain, Italy and the United States supplied samples that represented acute and convalescent COVID-19. T cells, B-cell-depleted T cells, or PBMCs supplied cDNA or gDNA.

Per the study methods: How many nucleated cells were present was estimated from reference gene primer amplification. Produced via immunoSEQ multiplex PCR; TCRdb's table is partial and in-frame only. D and trimming were read from the DNA, whereas the V and J calls and clone size are those reported in that table. The sample records approximately 110,000 clones, roughly 86% being singletons. The CDR3 contains 12 residues. Trimming pared 2 bases from V and 4 bases from J, leaving 5 bases between. Germline values: CDR1 MDHEN, CDR2 SYDVKM. Sequencing was carried out using peripheral blood. The sequence was collected from a human donor in a cohort sampled during active COVID-19. The chain uses TRBV28 and TRBJ1-1; no clear D gene. CDR3 in DNA: TGTGCCAGCAGTTTAGTGAGCACTGAAGCTTTCTTT. Translating it yields CASSLVSTEAFF. Looking up the rest from reference TRBV28 and TRBJ1-1 gives the full variable domain: DVKVTQSSRYLVKRTGEKVFLECVQDMDHENMFWYRQDPGLGLRLIYFSYDVKMKEKGDIPEGYSVSREKKERFSLILESASTNQTSMYLCASSLVSTEAFFGQGTRLTVV.